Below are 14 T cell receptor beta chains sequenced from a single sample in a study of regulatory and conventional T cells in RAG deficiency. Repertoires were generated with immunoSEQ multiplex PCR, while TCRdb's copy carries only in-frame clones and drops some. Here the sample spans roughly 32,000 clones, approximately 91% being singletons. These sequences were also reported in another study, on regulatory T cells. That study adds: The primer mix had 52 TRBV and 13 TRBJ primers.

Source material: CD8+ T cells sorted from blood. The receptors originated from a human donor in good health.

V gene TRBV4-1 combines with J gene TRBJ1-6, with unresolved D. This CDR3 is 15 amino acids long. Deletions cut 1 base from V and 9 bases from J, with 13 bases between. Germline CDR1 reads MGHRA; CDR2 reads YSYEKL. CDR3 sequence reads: CASSQGWDGGSPLHF. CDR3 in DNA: TGCGCCAGCAGCCAAGGGTGGGATGGAGGTTCACCCCTCCACTTT.

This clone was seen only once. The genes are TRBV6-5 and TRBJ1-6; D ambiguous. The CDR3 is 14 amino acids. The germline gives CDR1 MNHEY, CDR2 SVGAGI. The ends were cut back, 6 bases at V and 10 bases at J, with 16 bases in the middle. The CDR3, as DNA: TGTGCCAGCAGCCAGAGGCAGGCGGGATCACCCCTCCACTTT. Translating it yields CASSQRQAGSPLHF.

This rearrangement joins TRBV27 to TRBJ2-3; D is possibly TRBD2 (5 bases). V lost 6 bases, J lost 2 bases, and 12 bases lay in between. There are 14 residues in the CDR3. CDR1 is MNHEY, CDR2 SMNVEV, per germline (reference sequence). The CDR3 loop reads CASSQSGATDTQYF. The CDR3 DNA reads TGTGCCAGCAGCCAAAGCGGAGCCACAGATACGCAGTATTTT.

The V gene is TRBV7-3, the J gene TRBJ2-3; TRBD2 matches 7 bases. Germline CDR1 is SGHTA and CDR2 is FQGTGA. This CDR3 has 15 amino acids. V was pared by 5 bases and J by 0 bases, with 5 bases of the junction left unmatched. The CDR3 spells CASSPSGASTDTQYF. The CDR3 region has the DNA TGTGCCAGCAGCCCTAGCGGAGCGAGCACAGATACGCAGTATTTT.

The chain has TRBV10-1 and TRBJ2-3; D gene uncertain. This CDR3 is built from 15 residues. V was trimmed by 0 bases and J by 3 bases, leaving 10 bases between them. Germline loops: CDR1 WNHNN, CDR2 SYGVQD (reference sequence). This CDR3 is CASSESGVGTDTQYF. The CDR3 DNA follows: TGCGCCAGCAGTGAGTCCGGAGTCGGGACAGATACGCAGTATTTT.

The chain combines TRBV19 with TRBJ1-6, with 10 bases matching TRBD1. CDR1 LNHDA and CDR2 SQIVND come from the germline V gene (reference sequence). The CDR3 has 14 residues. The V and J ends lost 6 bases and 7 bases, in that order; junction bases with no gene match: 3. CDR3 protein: CASSMTGGNSPLHF. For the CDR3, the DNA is TGTGCCAGTAGCATGACAGGGGGCAATTCACCCCTCCACTTT.

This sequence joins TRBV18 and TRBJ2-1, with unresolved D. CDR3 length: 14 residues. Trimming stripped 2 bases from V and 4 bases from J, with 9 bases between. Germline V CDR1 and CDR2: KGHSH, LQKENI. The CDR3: CASSPETGYNEQFF. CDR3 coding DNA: TGTGCCAGCTCACCAGAGACTGGGTACAATGAGCAGTTCTTC.

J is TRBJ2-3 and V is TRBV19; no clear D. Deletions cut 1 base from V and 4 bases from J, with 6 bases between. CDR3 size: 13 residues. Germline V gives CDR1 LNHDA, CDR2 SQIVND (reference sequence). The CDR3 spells CASSIAPADTQYF. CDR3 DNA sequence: TGTGCCAGTAGTATAGCTCCAGCAGATACGCAGTATTTT.

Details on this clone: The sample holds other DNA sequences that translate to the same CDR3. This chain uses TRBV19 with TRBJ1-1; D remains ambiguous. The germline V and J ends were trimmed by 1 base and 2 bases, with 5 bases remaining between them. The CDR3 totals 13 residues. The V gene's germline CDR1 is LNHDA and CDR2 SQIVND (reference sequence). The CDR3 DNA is TGTGCCAGTAGTATAGGGGAAAACACTGAAGCTTTCTTT. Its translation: CASSIGENTEAFF.

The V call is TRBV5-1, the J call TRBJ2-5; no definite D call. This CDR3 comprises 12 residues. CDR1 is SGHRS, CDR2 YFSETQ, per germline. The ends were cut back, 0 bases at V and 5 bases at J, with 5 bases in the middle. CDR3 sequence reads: CASSLAMETQYF. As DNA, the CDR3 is TGCGCCAGCAGCTTGGCTATGGAGACCCAGTACTTC.

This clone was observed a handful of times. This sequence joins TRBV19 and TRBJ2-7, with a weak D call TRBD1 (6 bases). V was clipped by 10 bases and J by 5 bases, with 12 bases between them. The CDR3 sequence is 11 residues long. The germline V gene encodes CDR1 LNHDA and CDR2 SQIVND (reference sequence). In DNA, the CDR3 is TGTGCCACCCACACAGGGAACGAGCAGTACTTC. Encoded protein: CATHTGNEQYF.

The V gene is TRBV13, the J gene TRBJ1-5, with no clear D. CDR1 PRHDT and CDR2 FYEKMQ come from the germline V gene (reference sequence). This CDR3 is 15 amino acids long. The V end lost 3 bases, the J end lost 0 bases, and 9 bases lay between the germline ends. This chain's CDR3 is CASSFSPNSNQPQHF. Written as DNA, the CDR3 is TGTGCCAGCAGCTTCTCACCTAATAGCAATCAGCCCCAGCATTTT.

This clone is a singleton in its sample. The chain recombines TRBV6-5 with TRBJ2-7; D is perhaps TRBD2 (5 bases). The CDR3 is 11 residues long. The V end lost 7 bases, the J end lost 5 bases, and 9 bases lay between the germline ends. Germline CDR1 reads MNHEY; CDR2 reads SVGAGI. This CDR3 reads CASKSGDEQYF. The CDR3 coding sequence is TGTGCCAGCAAATCCGGGGACGAGCAGTACTTC.

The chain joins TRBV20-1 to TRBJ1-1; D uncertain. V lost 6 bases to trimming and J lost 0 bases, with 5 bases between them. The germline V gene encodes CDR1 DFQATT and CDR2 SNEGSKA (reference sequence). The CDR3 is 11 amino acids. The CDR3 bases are TGCAGTGCCCAGGTGAACACTGAAGCTTTCTTT. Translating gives CSAQVNTEAFF.